This TCR beta chain was obtained from a study of CD8+ T cells in alopecia areata listed by TCRdb under 2018. Background for the entire study: Treated patients were enrolled in an open-label pilot trial of oral tofacitinib, 5 to 10 mg twice daily, for moderate-to-severe alopecia areata. Patients received tofacitinib for 6 to 18 months and were then followed off drug for 6 months to check for delayed response and recurrence. Disease severity in treated patients was measured with the SALT score, which quantifies the percentage of affected scalp surface area. The study used high-throughput TCRbeta sequencing to examine T cell clonal expansion in alopecia areata, in both the C3H/HeJ mouse model and human patients. On the human side, TCRbeta sequencing was run on scalp tissue and on sorted CD4+ and CD8+ peripheral blood T cells from healthy controls and from alopecia areata patients with either patchy or totalis/universalis disease. Tofacitinib-treated patients had biopsies at baseline and at 4 and 24 weeks of treatment, with a later scalp biopsy in several patients. Scalp clonality was compared across normal scalp (n=4), patchy alopecia areata scalp (n=8), and alopecia totalis/universalis scalp (n=8). RNA was obtained with the PAXgene miRNA kit for fixed scalp, the miRNeasy kit for PBMCs, and the RNeasy kit for mouse skin. Amplification of TCRbeta CDR3 regions was done by immunoSEQ multiplex PCR using 35 Vbeta forward primers and 13 Jbeta reverse primers. What the study reported, not specific to this receptor: Scalp clonality and the number of expanded CD8+ clones among the top 100 scalp clones were significantly decreased by tofacitinib. During tofacitinib treatment, many expanded lesional clones remained in scalp and blood, and this persistence may partly explain relapse after treatment is stopped. Lesional scalp, especially in alopecia totalis/universalis, showed higher clonality and more expanded CD8+ clones than normal scalp, suggesting antigenic drive. The treated cohort was small, with a single nonresponder, so links between baseline CD8+ expansion and response need larger studies. Compared with mice, TCR sequences shared between patients were less clear, possibly partly because of HLA diversity across the patient population. Unlike mouse skin, where gammadelta T cells dominate, normal human skin contains resident alphabeta T cells that get sequenced too, which complicates analysis of the scalp TCR repertoire.

In regard to this clone: Its binding antigen is unknown. Base qualities are missing; no much larger clone stands one base away.

Interpreted using the paper, the time point label stands for: less than five weeks on oral tofacitinib. The treatment or condition label here, explained by the study, means: oral pan-JAK inhibitor, 5-10 mg twice daily. Lesional scalp punch biopsies and peripheral blood were collected from alopecia areata patients. PBMCs were separated by density centrifugation and stained for CD3, CD4 and CD8, after which CD4+ and CD8+ T cells were sorted on a FACSAria. Receptor libraries were prepared by the immunoSEQ multiplex PCR assay. For TCR sequencing, RNA was extracted from every sample and reverse transcribed into cDNA to serve as template. First-strand cDNA was synthesized with SuperScript III using a 2:1 mix of oligo-dT and random hexamers. Amplification bias was assessed with a synthetic immune receptor repertoire, and residual bias was removed computationally. On the study's bioinformatics: Raw reads were preprocessed for error removal, and CDR3 was defined according to IMGT conventions as running from the conserved cysteine to phenylalanine. Clonality was computed by normalizing Shannon entropy by log2 of the number of productive unique TCRs and subtracting the result from 1. CD4 or CD8 identity of scalp clones was inferred by cross-referencing scalp TCRbeta sequences with sorted blood CD4 and CD8 repertoires. TCRdb took this table from immuneACCESS and kept in-frame rearrangements with V and J called. Such tables lack part of the clones; where checked against another copy, unresolved V genes explain under half of the gap, and the rest is unexplained. The V and J calls and the clone size are those of that table, but D and trimming were determined from the DNA. The sample table holds approximately 170,000 clones, of which 45% to 75% were seen once. The ten largest clones add up to less than 0.8% of the sample.

CDR1 and CDR2 were assigned from the germline V gene as SGHAT and FQNNGV. Including cysteine and phenylalanine, the CDR3 has 11 amino acids. The kept DNA is CDR3 alone, 33 bases in frame from the first base. V sheds 1 base and J sheds 5 bases, leaving 3 bases between their ends. The material sequenced was CD4+ T cells sorted from blood, taken at week 4, from a patient treated with tofacitinib. Recombination linked TRBV11-2 to TRBJ2-7; no D gene call is confident. The origin of this receptor is a human donor with alopecia areata. Here the CDR3 is given as CASSLAHEQYF. In nucleotide form, the sequence is TGTGCCAGCAGCTTAGCACACGAGCAGTACTTC.